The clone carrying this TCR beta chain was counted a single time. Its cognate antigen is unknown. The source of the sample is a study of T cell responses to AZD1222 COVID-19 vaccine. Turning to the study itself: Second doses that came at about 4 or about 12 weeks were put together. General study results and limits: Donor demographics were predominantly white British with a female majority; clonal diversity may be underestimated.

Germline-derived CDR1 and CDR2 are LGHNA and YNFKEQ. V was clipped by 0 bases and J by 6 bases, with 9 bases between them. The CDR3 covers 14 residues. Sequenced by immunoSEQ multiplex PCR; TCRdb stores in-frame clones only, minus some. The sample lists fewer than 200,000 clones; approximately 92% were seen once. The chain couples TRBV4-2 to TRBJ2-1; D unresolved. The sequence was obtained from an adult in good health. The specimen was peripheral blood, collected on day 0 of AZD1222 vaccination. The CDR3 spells CASSQEARINEQFF. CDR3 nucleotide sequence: TGTGCCAGCAGCCAAGAGGCCCGGATCAATGAGCAGTTCTTC.